A single sample gave rise to the 9 T cell receptor beta chains below, sequenced in a study of blood T cells in healthy people across ages (dated by TCRdb to 2013 to 2016). Libraries came from 5' RACE. The listed sequencing device is Illumina HiSeq 2500. The second PCR ran for about 7 to 11 cycles and used a J-beta primer mix along with a sample-barcoded 5' primer. TCRdb trimmed the raw reads at Q25, called clones with MiXCR and kept productive beta chains. Duplicate CDR3 protein sequences are folded into a single record with the most common DNA and genes. The table for this sample lists around 870,000 distinct CDR3 sequences; less than 35% of them were counted only once. The top ten hold about 18% of the sample. Material: blood. The source of these receptors is a woman of 80 years or more in good health.

This clonotype was recorded many times. This chain connects TRBV20-1 to TRBJ2-1, with 12 bases identical to TRBD2. The germline CDR1 and CDR2 sequences are DFQATT and SNEGSKA (reference sequence). The CDR3 is 15 residues long. J gave up 3 bases and V 6 bases, and 6 bases lay outside the gene matches. The CDR3 sequence is CSARTSGVGYNEQFF. CDR3 DNA: TGCAGTGCCAGGACTAGCGGGGTTGGCTACAATGAGCAGTTCTTC.

This clonotype appeared a single time. The V gene is TRBV12-3 or TRBV12-4, the J gene TRBJ2-3; D possibly corresponds to TRBD1 (5 bases). The CDR3 is 14 amino acids. V lost 6 bases to trimming and J lost 7 bases, with 17 bases between them. CDR3 protein: CASSLRVRANTQYF. The CDR3 region has the DNA TGTGCCAGCAGCCTCAGGGTGAGAGCAAATACGCAGTATTTT.

There are a few counts of this clonotype. With a much larger clone just one base away, this may be a read error. The V and J genes are TRBV7-9 and TRBJ2-5; TRBD1 aligns across 10 bases. Germline V lookup: CDR1 SEHNR, CDR2 FQNEAQ (reference sequence). The V gene end was trimmed by 5 bases and the J gene end by 9 bases; junction bases not matched to a gene: 9. CDR3 length: 14 residues. CDR3: CASSRGQGYESQYF. The CDR3 coding sequence is TGTGCCAGCAGCAGGGGACAGGGGTACGAGTCCCAGTACTTC.

Only a few counts were recorded for this clonotype. Here the CDR3 DNA reads TGTGCCAGCAGTTCCGGGACAGGGTGTGTAGATACGCAGTATTTT. Residues: CASSSGTGCVDTQYF. V gene TRBV12-3 or TRBV12-4 combines with J gene TRBJ2-3; 9 positions match TRBD1. CDR3 length: 15 amino acids. Trimming took 4 bases from V and 5 from J; bases not matched to a gene: 7.

This clonotype was seen repeatedly, ten times or more. The chain recombines TRBV11-2 with TRBJ2-3; D is possibly TRBD1 (5 bases). V lost 6 bases, J lost 11 bases, and 12 bases lay in between. The CDR3 sequence is 11 residues long. In germline, CDR1 is SGHAT, CDR2 FQNNGV. Here the CDR3 reads CASSWGRGQYF. The CDR3 DNA reads TGTGCCAGCAGTTGGGGTAGGGGGCAGTATTTT.

Remarks on this clonotype: A much larger clone is a single base away; this may be a read error. V gene TRBV6-1 combines with J gene TRBJ2-7, with D perhaps TRBD1 (5 bases). CDR1 is MNHNS, CDR2 SASEGT, per germline. This CDR3 is built from 19 residues. Deletions cut 6 bases from V and 7 bases from J, with 34 bases between. CDR3 protein: CASSWAGPHRRGSYNEQYF. The CDR3 region has the DNA TGTGCCAGCAGCTGGGCCGGGCCTCACAGAAGGGGCTCCTACAATGAGCAGTACTTC.

The gene calls are TRBV18 and TRBJ2-7, with D perhaps assigned TRBD1 or TRBD2 (5 bases each). This CDR3 is 13 amino acids long. Germline CDR1 and CDR2: KGHSH and LQKENI. V shed 6 bases and J shed 9 bases, with 18 bases lying between them. This CDR3 reads CASSGIGTFGQYF. DNA for the CDR3: TGTGCCAGCTCCGGGATAGGGACCTTCGGGCAGTACTTC.

A few counts support this clonotype. Since a much larger clone is just one base distant, this may be a read error. This chain connects TRBV7-2 to TRBJ2-5, with 13 bases matching TRBD2. Germline values: CDR1 SGHTA, CDR2 FQGNSA. This CDR3 spans 16 amino acids. Trimming removed 5 bases from V and 11 bases from J; junction bases left unmatched: 14. The CDR3 is CASSTRTSGGYNEQYF. The CDR3 DNA follows: TGTGCCAGCAGCACTCGGACTAGCGGGGGATACAATGAGCAGTACTTC. Using reference TRBV7-2 and TRBJ2-5 for the parts outside the CDR3, the full variable domain is GAGVSQSPSNKVTEKGKDVELRCDPISGHTALYWYRQSLGQGLEFLIYFQGNSAPDKSGLPSDRFSAERTGGSVSTLTIQRTQQEDSAVYLCASSTRTSGGYNEQYFGPGTRLLVL.

This clonotype appeared many times. The V gene is TRBV7-2, the J gene TRBJ1-2, with unresolved D. The ends were cut back, 1 base at V and 6 bases at J, with 9 bases in the middle. The germline V gene has CDR1 SGHTA and CDR2 FQGNSA. The CDR3 sequence is 13 residues long. CDR3 amino acids: CASSLGSSNGYTF. CDR3 nucleotide sequence: TGTGCCAGCAGCTTAGGGTCCTCAAATGGCTACACCTTC. The variable domain in full, completed from reference TRBV7-2 and TRBJ1-2, reads GAGVSQSPSNKVTEKGKDVELRCDPISGHTALYWYRQSLGQGLEFLIYFQGNSAPDKSGLPSDRFSAERTGGSVSTLTIQRTQQEDSAVYLCASSLGSSNGYTFGSGTRLTVV.